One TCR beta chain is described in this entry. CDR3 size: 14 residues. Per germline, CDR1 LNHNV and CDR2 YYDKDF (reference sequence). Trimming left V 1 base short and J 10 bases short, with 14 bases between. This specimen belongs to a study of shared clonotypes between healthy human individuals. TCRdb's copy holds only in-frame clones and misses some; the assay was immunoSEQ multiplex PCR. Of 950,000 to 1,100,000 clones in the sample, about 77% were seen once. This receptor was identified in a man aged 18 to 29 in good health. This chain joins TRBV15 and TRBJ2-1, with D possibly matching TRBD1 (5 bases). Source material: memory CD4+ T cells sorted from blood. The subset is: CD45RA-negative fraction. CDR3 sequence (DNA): TGTGCCACCAGCAGAGGGACCCTCAGGGTGGAGCAGTTCTTC. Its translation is CATSRGTLRVEQFF.